This T cell receptor (beta chain) was recovered during a study of yellow fever vaccine responses in identical twins. The V end was cut by 3 bases, the J end by 4 bases, with 9 bases between. The CDR3 is 13 residues long. Germline V gives CDR1 KGHSH, CDR2 LQKENI. Notes on the study in general: Reports say the vaccine T cell response in twins looked partly convergent and partly personalized.

Details on this clonotype: The antigen is unknown.

TCRdb independently ran MiXCR on the RT-PCR reads; one entry per CDR3 protein. Of fewer than 5,500 distinct CDR3 sequences in the sample, approximately 85% were seen once. The source was T cells from blood (PBMCs), unsorted or a sorted subset (not recorded which), collected before or after yellow fever vaccination (not recorded which). The gene calls are TRBV18 and TRBJ1-1; no clear D gene. The origin of this receptor is a woman between 18 and 29 years old who received the yellow fever vaccine. The CDR3 here is CASSPALSTEAFF. The CDR3 DNA reads as TGTGCCAGCTCACCGGCTCTATCCACTGAAGCTTTCTTT.